The present entry profiles one T cell receptor (beta chain) with its context. This sample stems from a study of control samples from healthy donors and cancer patients. The ends were cut back, 3 bases at V and 1 base at J, with 3 bases in the middle. This CDR3 comprises 13 residues. Germline CDR1 is LNHDA and CDR2 is SQIVND (reference sequence). Method: immunoSEQ multiplex PCR; TCRdb's copy keeps in-frame clones and lacks some. Of about 120,000 clones in the sample, roughly nine tenths are singletons; the top ten hold approximately 39%. The receptor comes from a man in his fifties in good health. V gene TRBV19 combines with J gene TRBJ2-2; D uncertain. Sequences were obtained from blood. The CDR3 bases are TGTGCCAGTAGTATTGGGAACACCGGGGAGCTGTTTTTT. Residues: CASSIGNTGELFF.